The clone carrying this T cell receptor beta chain was observed a handful of times. Healthy bone marrow donors made up the cohort. The sample belongs to a study of cytomegalovirus exposure and HLA in healthy donors. Study in general: About 180 million T cells yielded 100 million to 130 million unique TCR beta sequences, as an earlier analysis found. There were approximately 400 genotyped donors. Of these, about 81% fell in the genetic ancestry cluster associated with self-reported Caucasian donors. From HLA-typed donors, an early data release held tens of millions of unique TCRs.

With 2 bases clipped from V and 3 bases from J, the junction kept 3 bases outside the gene matches. The length of the CDR3 is 15 residues. The germline V gene has CDR1 SGHVS and CDR2 FQNEAQ. Primers included in the PCR were 60 Vbeta and 13 Jbeta primers. TCRdb keeps only in-frame clones here, not all; method: immunoSEQ multiplex PCR. Altogether 180,000 or so clones are present, roughly 8.7% being singletons, with the ten largest covering 1% to 1.5%. The rearrangement links TRBV7-8 to TRBJ2-1; 8 nucleotides line up with TRBD1. Sequencing used PBMCs. The receptor's source is a woman in her twenties or thirties in good health and CMV-seropositive. DNA for the CDR3: TGTGCCAGCAGCTTAAGGACAGGGATCTACAATGAGCAGTTCTTC. Encoded protein: CASSLRTGIYNEQFF.